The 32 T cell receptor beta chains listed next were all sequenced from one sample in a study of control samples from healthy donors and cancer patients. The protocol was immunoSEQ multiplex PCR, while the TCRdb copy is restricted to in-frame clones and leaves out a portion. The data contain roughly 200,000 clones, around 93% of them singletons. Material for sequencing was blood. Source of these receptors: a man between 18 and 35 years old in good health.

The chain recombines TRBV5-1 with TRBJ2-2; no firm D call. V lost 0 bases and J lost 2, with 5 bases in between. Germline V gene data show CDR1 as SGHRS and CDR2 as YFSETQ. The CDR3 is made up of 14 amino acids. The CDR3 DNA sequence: TGCGCCAGCAGCTTGGCAGTAAACACCGGGGAGCTGTTTTTT. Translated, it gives CASSLAVNTGELFF.

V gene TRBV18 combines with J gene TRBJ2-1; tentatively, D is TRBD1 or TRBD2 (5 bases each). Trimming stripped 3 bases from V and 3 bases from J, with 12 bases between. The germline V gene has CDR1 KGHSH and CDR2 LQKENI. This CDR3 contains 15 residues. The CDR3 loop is CASSPGLADYNEQFF. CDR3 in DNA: TGTGCCAGCTCACCGGGGCTAGCCGACTACAATGAGCAGTTCTTC.

CDR3 nucleotide sequence: TGTGCCAGCAGCCAAGGACTAGCGGGGGTTGGGTACTTC. Translated: CASSQGLAGVGYF. This chain joins TRBV12-3 or TRBV12-4 and TRBJ2-7; 13 positions match TRBD2. The CDR3 is 13 residues long. Trimming cost V 6 bases and J 12 bases; bases outside gene matches: 8.

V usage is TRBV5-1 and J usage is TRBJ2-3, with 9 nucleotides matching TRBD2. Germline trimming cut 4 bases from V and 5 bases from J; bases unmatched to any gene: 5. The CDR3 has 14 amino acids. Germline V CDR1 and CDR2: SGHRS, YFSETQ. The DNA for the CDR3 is TGCGCCAGCAGCCTTAGCGGGGGTTTAGATACGCAGTATTTT. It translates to CASSLSGGLDTQYF. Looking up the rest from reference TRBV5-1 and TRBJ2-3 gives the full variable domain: KAGVTQTPRYLIKTRGQQVTLSCSPISGHRSVSWYQQTPGQGLQFLFEYFSETQRNKGNFPGRFSGRQFSNSRSEMNVSTLELGDSALYLCASSLSGGLDTQYFGPGTRLTVL.

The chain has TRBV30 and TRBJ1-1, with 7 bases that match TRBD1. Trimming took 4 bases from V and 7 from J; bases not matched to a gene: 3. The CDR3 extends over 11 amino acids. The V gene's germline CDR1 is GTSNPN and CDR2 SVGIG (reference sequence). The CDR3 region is CAWNGDSEAFF. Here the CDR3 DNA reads TGTGCCTGGAACGGGGACAGTGAAGCTTTCTTT.

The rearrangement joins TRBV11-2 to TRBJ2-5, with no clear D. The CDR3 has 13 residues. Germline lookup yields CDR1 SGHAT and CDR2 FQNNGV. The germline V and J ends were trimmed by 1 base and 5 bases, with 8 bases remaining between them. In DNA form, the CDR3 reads TGTGCCAGCAGCTTAGGTGGCTCGGAGACCCAGTACTTC. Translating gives CASSLGGSETQYF.

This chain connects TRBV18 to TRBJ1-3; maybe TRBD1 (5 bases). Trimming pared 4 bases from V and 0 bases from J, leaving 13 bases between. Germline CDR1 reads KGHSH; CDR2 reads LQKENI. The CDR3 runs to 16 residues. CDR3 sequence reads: CASSQGSGTSGNTIYF. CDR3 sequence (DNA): TGTGCCAGCTCACAGGGGTCCGGTACCTCTGGAAACACCATATATTTT.

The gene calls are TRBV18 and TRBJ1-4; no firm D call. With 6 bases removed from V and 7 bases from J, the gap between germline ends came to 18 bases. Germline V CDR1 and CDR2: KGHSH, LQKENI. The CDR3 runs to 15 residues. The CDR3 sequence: CASSKLGNGSEKLFF. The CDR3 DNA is TGTGCCAGCTCTAAGCTCGGCAACGGAAGTGAAAAACTGTTTTTT.

In nucleotides, the CDR3 is TGTGCCAGCAGCTTGGCGGGGCAGTCCAATCAGCCCCAGCATTTT. This sequence encodes CASSLAGQSNQPQHF. The chain recombines TRBV5-6 with TRBJ1-5; a weak D match, TRBD1 (5 bases). This CDR3 is 15 amino acids long. CDR1 and CDR2 from the germline V gene are SGHDT and YYEEEE. The V end lost 0 bases, the J end lost 3 bases, and 10 bases lay between the germline ends.

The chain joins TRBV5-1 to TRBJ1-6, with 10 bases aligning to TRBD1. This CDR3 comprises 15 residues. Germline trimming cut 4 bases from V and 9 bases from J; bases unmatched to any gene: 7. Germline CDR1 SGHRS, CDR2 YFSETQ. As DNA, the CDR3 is TGCGCCAGCAGCCTGGGTGGACAGGGGGGTTCACCCCTCCACTTT. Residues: CASSLGGQGGSPLHF.

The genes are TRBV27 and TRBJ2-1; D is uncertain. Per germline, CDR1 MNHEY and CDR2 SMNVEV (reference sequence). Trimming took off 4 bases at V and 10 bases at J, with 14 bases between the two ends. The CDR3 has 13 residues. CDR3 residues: CASSSTRSREQFF. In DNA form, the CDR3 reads TGTGCCAGCAGTTCGACTCGTAGCCGGGAGCAGTTCTTC.

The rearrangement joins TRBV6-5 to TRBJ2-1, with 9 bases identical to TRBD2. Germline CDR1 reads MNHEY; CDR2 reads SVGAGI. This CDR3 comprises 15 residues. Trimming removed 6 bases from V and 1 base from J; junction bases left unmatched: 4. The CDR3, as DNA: TGTGCCAGCAGCTTACTAGCGGGTTCCTACAATGAGCAGTTCTTC. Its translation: CASSLLAGSYNEQFF.

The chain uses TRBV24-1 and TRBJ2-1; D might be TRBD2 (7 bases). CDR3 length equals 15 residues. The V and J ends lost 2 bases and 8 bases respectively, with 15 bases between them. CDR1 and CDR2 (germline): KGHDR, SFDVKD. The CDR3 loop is CATSDSGGRLYEQFF. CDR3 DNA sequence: TGTGCCACCAGTGATTCGGGGGGCCGTCTATATGAGCAGTTCTTC.

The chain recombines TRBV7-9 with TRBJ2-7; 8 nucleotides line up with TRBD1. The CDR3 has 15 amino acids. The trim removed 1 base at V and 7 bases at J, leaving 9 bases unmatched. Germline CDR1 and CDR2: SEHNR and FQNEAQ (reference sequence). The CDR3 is CASSLGDRGSEEQYF. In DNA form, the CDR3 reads TGTGCCAGCAGCTTAGGTGACAGGGGCTCTGAGGAGCAGTACTTC.

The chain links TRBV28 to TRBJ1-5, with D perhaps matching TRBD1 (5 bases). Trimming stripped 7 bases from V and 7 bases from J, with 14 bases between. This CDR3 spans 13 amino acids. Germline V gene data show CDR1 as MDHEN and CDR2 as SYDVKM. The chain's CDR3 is CASTLERGQPQHF. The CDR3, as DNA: TGTGCCAGCACCCTGGAAAGGGGACAGCCCCAGCATTTT.

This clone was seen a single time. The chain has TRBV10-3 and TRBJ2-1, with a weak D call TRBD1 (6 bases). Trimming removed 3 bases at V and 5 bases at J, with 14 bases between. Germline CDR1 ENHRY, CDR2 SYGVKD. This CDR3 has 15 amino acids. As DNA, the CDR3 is TGTGCCATCAGTGATAGTAGACAGGCTAACAATGAGCAGTTCTTC. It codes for CAISDSRQANNEQFF.

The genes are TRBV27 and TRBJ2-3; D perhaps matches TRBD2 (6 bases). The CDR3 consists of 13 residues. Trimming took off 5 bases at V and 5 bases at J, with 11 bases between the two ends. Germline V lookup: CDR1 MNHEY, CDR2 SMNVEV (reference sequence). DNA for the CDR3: TGTGCCAGCAGTGACGGCGGGGAAGATACGCAGTATTTT. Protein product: CASSDGGEDTQYF.

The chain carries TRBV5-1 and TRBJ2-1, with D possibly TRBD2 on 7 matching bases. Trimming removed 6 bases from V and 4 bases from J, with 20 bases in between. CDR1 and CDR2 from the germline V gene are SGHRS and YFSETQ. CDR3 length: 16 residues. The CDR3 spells CASNPRGGGGYNEQFF. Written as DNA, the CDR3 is TGCGCCAGCAACCCTCGAGGGGGGGGCGGATACAATGAGCAGTTCTTC.

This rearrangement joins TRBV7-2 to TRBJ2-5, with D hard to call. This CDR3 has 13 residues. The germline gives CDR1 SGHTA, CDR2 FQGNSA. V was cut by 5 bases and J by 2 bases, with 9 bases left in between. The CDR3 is CASSLTIQETQYF. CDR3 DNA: TGTGCCAGCAGCCTCACGATTCAAGAGACCCAGTACTTC.

CDR3 in amino acids: CASSLYSTGNEQFF. The CDR3 DNA sequence: TGTGCCAGCAGCTTATATTCCACAGGGAATGAGCAGTTCTTC. This chain connects TRBV7-3 to TRBJ2-1; D may be TRBD1 (6 bases). The CDR3 totals 14 residues. Looked up from germline, CDR1 is SGHTA and CDR2 is FQGTGA. V shed 2 bases and J shed 7 bases, with 12 bases lying between them. The variable domain in full, with the rest retrieved from reference TRBV7-3 and TRBJ2-1, is GAGVSQTPSNKVTEKGKYVELRCDPISGHTALYWYRQSLGQGPEFLIYFQGTGAADDSGLPNDRFFAVRPEGSVSTLKIQRTERGDSAVYLCASSLYSTGNEQFFGPGTRLTVL.

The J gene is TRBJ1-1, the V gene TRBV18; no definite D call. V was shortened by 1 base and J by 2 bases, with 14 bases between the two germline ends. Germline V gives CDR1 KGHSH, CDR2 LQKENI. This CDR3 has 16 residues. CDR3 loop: CASSPLSTGDNTEAFF. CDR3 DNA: TGTGCCAGCTCACCACTTTCAACGGGAGACAACACTGAAGCTTTCTTT.

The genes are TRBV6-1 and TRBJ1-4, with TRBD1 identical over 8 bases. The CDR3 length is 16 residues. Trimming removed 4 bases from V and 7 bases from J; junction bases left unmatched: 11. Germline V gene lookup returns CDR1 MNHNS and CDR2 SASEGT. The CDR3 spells CASSVAFQGAAEKLFF. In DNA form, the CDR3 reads TGTGCCAGCAGTGTAGCGTTTCAGGGGGCTGCTGAAAAACTGTTTTTT.

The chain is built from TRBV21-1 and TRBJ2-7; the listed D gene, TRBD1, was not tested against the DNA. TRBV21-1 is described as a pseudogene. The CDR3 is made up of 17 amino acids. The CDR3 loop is CASSKVGGQGANYEQYF. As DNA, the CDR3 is TGTGCCAGCAGCAAAGTGGGCGGACAGGGGGCAAATTACGAGCAGTACTTC.

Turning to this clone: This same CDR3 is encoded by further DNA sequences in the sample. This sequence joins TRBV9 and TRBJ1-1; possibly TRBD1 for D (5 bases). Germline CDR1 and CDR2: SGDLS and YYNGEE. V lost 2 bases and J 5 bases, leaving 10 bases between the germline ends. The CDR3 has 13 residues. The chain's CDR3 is CASSVQGGTEAFF. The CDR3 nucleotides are TGTGCCAGCAGCGTTCAGGGTGGGACTGAAGCTTTCTTT.

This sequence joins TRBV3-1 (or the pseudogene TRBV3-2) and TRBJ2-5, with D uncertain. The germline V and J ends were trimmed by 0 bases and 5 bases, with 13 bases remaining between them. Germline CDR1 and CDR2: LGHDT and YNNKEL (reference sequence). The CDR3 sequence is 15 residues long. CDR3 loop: CASSQEKGRWETQYF. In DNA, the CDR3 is TGTGCCAGCAGCCAAGAGAAGGGAAGGTGGGAGACCCAGTACTTC.

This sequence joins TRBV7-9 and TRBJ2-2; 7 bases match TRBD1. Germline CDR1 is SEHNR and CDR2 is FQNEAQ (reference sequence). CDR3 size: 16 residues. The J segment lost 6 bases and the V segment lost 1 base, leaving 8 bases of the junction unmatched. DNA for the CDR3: TGTGCCAGCAGCTTAGGGGCACAGGGGATTCCCGGGGAGCTGTTTTTT. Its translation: CASSLGAQGIPGELFF.

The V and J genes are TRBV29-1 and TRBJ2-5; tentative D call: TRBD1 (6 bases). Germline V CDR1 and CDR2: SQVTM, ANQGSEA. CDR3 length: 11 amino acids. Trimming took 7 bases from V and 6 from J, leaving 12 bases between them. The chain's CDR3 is CSAPRGQTQYF. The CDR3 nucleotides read TGCAGCGCCCCCAGGGGTCAGACCCAGTACTTC.

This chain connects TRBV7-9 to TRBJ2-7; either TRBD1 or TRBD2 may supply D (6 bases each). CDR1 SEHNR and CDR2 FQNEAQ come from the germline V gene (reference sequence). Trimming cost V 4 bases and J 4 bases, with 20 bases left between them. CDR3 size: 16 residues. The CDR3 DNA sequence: TGTGCCAGCAGCTCAGATTTGAGGGGGGCCACTTACGAGCAGTACTTC. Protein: CASSSDLRGATYEQYF.

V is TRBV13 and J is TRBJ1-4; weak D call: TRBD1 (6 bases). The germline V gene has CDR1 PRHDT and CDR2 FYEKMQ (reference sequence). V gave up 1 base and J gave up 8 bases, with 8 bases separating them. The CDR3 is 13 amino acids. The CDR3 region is CASSLEQGEKLFF. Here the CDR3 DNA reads TGTGCCAGCAGCTTAGAACAGGGAGAAAAACTGTTTTTT.

CDR3 sequence reads: CASRLQDGLNTEAFF. In nucleotides, the CDR3 is TGTGCCAGCAGGCTACAGGACGGACTGAACACTGAAGCTTTCTTT. This chain links TRBV6-5 with TRBJ1-1; weak D call: TRBD1 (5 bases). The V gene lost 6 bases and the J gene lost 0 bases, with 14 bases spanning the gap. Germline CDR1 MNHEY, CDR2 SVGAGI. This CDR3 is 15 amino acids long.

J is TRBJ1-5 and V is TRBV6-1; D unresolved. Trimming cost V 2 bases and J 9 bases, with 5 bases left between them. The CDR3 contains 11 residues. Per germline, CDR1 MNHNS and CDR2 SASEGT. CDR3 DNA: TGTGCCAGCAGTGAACAGTCGCCCCAGCATTTT. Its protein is CASSEQSPQHF.

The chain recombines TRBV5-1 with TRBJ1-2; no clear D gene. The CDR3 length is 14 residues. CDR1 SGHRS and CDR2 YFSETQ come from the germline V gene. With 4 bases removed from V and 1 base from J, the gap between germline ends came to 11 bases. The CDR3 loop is CASSPGGDNYGYTF. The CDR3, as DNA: TGCGCCAGCAGCCCGGGCGGGGATAACTATGGCTACACCTTC.